This TCR beta chain was retrieved from a study of beta chain features in type 1 diabetes. This clone has just a few counts. Its antigen remains unknown. The whole isolated RNA underwent reverse transcription, so sequencing captured expressed TCRB transcripts. The study sequenced naive, central memory and regulatory T cell samples to an average of about 3.9 million reads. Sequencing was performed with immunoSEQ multiplex PCR; in TCRdb, only in-frame clones are kept and a portion is missing. The repertoire holds under 300,000 clones, with about 23% as singletons. J was trimmed by 10 bases and V by 7 bases; bases with no gene match: 8. The CDR3 covers 13 residues. The germline CDR1 and CDR2 sequences are SGHNT and YENEEA. General study findings and limits: Reads derived from cDNA could over-represent cells showing high TCR expression. In all four CD4+ subsets, TCRB CDR3 length was significantly, moderately reduced in type 1 diabetes.

The sequence came from a woman in her twenties or thirties with type 1 diabetes. The material sequenced was naive CD4+ T cells from blood. The gene calls are TRBV11-3 and TRBJ1-1; 11 bases map to TRBD1. The CDR3: CASTQDRGLAAFF. The CDR3 DNA is TGTGCCAGCACCCAGGACAGGGGGCTTGCAGCTTTCTTT.